Presented here are 27 T cell receptor beta chains from one specimen sequenced in a study of T cells in localized non-small cell lung cancer. Data came from immunoSEQ multiplex PCR; TCRdb stores just in-frame clones and leaves some out. Of 90,000 to 95,000 clones detected, roughly 90% appear once; the ten largest clones hold approximately 4%. The starting material was PBMCs, obtained before any cancer treatment. These receptors all stem from a woman aged 40-69 years with stage II squamous cell lung carcinoma.

The chain combines TRBV18 with TRBJ2-1, with 7 bases that match TRBD2. The CDR3 totals 14 residues. In germline, CDR1 is KGHSH, CDR2 LQKENI. Trimming took 2 bases from V and 5 from J; bases not matched to a gene: 3. The CDR3 sequence is CASSPGEGNNEQFF. In DNA form, the CDR3 reads TGTGCCAGCTCACCAGGGGAGGGAAACAATGAGCAGTTCTTC.

The rearrangement links TRBV19 to TRBJ1-5; 9 bases map to TRBD1. The CDR3 consists of 18 residues. The germline V gene has CDR1 LNHDA and CDR2 SQIVND (reference sequence). V dropped 1 base and J dropped 1; count of bases not matched to a gene: 8. CDR3 bases: TGTGCCAGTAGTATAGGGCAGACAGGGGGTAAGAGCAATCAGCCCCAGCATTTT. Protein: CASSIGQTGGKSNQPQHF.

This clone was recorded once. The V gene is TRBV19, the J gene TRBJ2-7, with TRBD1 matching 9 bases. The CDR3 runs 18 residues. V lost 5 bases and J lost 2; bases outside the gene matches: 16. CDR1 is LNHDA and CDR2 is SQIVND in the germline V gene (reference sequence). The CDR3 DNA reads as TGTGCCAGTAGTGTCGGACAGGGGCGAATACTGATCCCCTACGAGCAGTACTTC. This codes for CASSVGQGRILIPYEQYF.

Here the CDR3 reads CASGVNTEAFF. The CDR3 bases are TGCGCCAGCGGAGTGAACACTGAAGCTTTCTTT. V usage is TRBV5-1 and J usage is TRBJ1-1; D call uncertain. Germline CDR1 and CDR2: SGHRS and YFSETQ. V shed 7 bases and J shed 0 bases, with 4 bases lying between them. The CDR3 is 11 amino acids.

The chain uses TRBV2 and TRBJ1-2; D is unclear. The ends were cut back, 0 bases at V and 8 bases at J, with 7 bases in the middle. This CDR3 has 12 residues. Germline CDR1 reads SNHLY; CDR2 reads FYNNEI. CDR3 nucleotide sequence: TGTGCCAGCAGTGAAGCTGGAGGAGGCTACACCTTC. Translating it yields CASSEAGGGYTF. The entire variable domain, with the rest obtained from reference TRBV2 and TRBJ1-2, is as follows: EPEVTQTPSHQVTQMGQEVILRCVPISNHLYFYWYRQILGQKVEFLVSFYNNEISEKSEIFDDQFSVERPDGSNFTLKIRSTKLEDSAMYFCASSEAGGGYTFGSGTRLTVV.

This rearrangement joins TRBV5-1 to TRBJ2-6; 8 bases map to TRBD1. CDR1 is SGHRS, CDR2 YFSETQ, per germline. The V and J ends lost 4 bases and 0 bases, in that order; junction bases with no gene match: 6. The CDR3 runs to 17 residues. The CDR3 loop is CASSPDRGSSGANVLTF. DNA for the CDR3: TGCGCCAGCAGCCCAGACAGGGGAAGCTCTGGGGCCAACGTCCTGACTTTC.

On this clone itself: The same CDR3 can be traced to other DNA sequences in this sample. The chain joins TRBV2 to TRBJ2-1; 11 bases match TRBD1. After removal of 1 base from V and 3 bases from J, the junction contained 2 bases not matched to a gene. The CDR3 is made up of 16 amino acids. CDR1 and CDR2 (germline): SNHLY, FYNNEI. The CDR3 is CASSEGGTGGYNEQFF. Here the CDR3 DNA reads TGTGCCAGCAGTGAAGGAGGGACAGGGGGCTACAATGAGCAGTTCTTC.

This clone was picked up a small number of times. This chain joins TRBV5-1 and TRBJ1-1, with D possibly being TRBD1 (6 bases). The CDR3 consists of 15 residues. Trimming removed 4 bases at V and 0 bases at J, with 13 bases between. The germline CDR1 and CDR2 sequences are SGHRS and YFSETQ. The CDR3 coding sequence is TGCGCCAGCAGCACTGCACAGGGAATGAACACTGAAGCTTTCTTT. Translation: CASSTAQGMNTEAFF.

The rearrangement links TRBV6-6 to TRBJ1-5; D gene ambiguous. Deletions cut 2 bases from V and 9 bases from J, with 14 bases between. The CDR3 is 14 residues long. In germline, CDR1 is MNHNY, CDR2 SVGAGI (reference sequence). The CDR3 here is CASSYVGPMGPQHF. The DNA of the CDR3 is TGTGCCAGCAGTTACGTAGGACCTATGGGGCCCCAGCATTTT.

The CDR3 sequence: CSVILDRGGYEQYF. Written as DNA, the CDR3 is TGCAGCGTCATCCTCGACAGGGGTGGTTACGAGCAGTACTTC. This chain joins TRBV29-1 and TRBJ2-7; 8 bases map to TRBD1. V dropped 6 bases and J dropped 4; count of bases not matched to a gene: 11. The germline V gene encodes CDR1 SQVTM and CDR2 ANQGSEA. The CDR3 spans 14 residues.

The gene calls are TRBV6-6 and TRBJ2-1; D unresolved. The germline V gene encodes CDR1 MNHNY and CDR2 SVGAGI (reference sequence). The CDR3 spans 16 residues. V lost 6 bases and J lost 1, with 16 bases in between. The CDR3 DNA is TGTGCCAGCAGACGGGCCCCCTCCCTGTCCTACAATGAGCAGTTCTTC. It is translated as CASRRAPSLSYNEQFF.

The V and J genes are TRBV10-3 and TRBJ2-7; 8 positions agree with TRBD1. Trimming removed 7 bases from V and 3 bases from J; junction bases left unmatched: 5. The CDR3 has 13 amino acids. The V gene's germline CDR1 is ENHRY and CDR2 SYGVKD. The CDR3 is CAITIGQGYEQYF. For the CDR3, the DNA is TGTGCCATCACCATCGGACAGGGCTACGAGCAGTACTTC.

J is TRBJ2-7 and V is TRBV11-2; 9 bases are a match to TRBD2. This CDR3 is built from 15 residues. Germline trimming cut 5 bases from V and 2 bases from J; bases unmatched to any gene: 7. Germline V gene lookup returns CDR1 SGHAT and CDR2 FQNNGV. As DNA, the CDR3 is TGTGCCAGCAGCCTAGCGGGAACCGGTGCCTACGAGCAGTACTTC. It specifies CASSLAGTGAYEQYF.

V is TRBV5-5 and J is TRBJ1-2, with a possible D match to TRBD1 (6 bases). Germline lookup yields CDR1 SGHKS and CDR2 YYEKEE (reference sequence). Trimming cost V 2 bases and J 5 bases, with 16 bases left between them. The CDR3 is 15 residues long. The CDR3 loop is CASSFGGGGGYGYTF. CDR3 nucleotide sequence: TGTGCCAGCAGCTTTGGTGGGGGAGGGGGATATGGCTACACCTTC. The whole variable domain, filled in from reference TRBV5-5 and TRBJ1-2, reads DAGVTQSPTHLIKTRGQQVTLRCSPISGHKSVSWYQQVLGQGPQFIFQYYEKEERGRGNFPDRFSARQFPNYSSELNVNALLLGDSALYLCASSFGGGGGYGYTFGSGTRLTVV.

The rearrangement uses TRBV5-5 and TRBJ2-3, with D unresolved. The germline CDR1 and CDR2 sequences are SGHKS and YYEKEE (reference sequence). The CDR3 runs to 13 residues. V lost 1 base and J lost 5, with 8 bases in between. The CDR3 DNA is TGTGCCAGCAGCTTGCCCCGCGGAGATACGCAGTATTTT. Translation gives CASSLPRGDTQYF.

The chain has TRBV5-4 and TRBJ2-3; no clear D. Trimming took off 5 bases at V and 2 bases at J, with 9 bases between the two ends. The V gene's germline CDR1 is SGHNT and CDR2 YYREEE (reference sequence). CDR3 length: 13 residues. CDR3 coding DNA: TGTGCCAGCAGTACCCCATCCACAGATACGCAGTATTTT. Protein: CASSTPSTDTQYF.

This sequence joins TRBV19 and TRBJ2-5, with 8 bases aligning to TRBD1. The CDR3 totals 14 residues. V dropped 5 bases and J dropped 5; count of bases not matched to a gene: 7. The germline gives CDR1 LNHDA, CDR2 SQIVND (reference sequence). CDR3: CASSADRVGETQYF. CDR3 nucleotides: TGTGCCAGTAGTGCGGACAGGGTGGGGGAGACCCAGTACTTC.

This chain uses TRBV18 with TRBJ2-1, with 8 bases matching TRBD2. Germline V CDR1 and CDR2: KGHSH, LQKENI. CDR3 length: 15 amino acids. The trim removed 5 bases at V and 4 bases at J, leaving 7 bases unmatched. The CDR3 nucleotides are TGTGCCAGCTCATACGGGAGGGGACCTTACAATGAGCAGTTCTTC. It encodes CASSYGRGPYNEQFF.

The V and J genes are TRBV5-4 and TRBJ2-7; D may match TRBD1 or TRBD2 (5 bases each). This CDR3 is built from 16 residues. Germline CDR1 and CDR2: SGHNT and YYREEE (reference sequence). The V and J ends lost 4 bases and 1 base respectively, with 18 bases between them. DNA for the CDR3: TGTGCCAGCAGCCGAGTAGGTGGGGGTCCGTCCTACGAGCAGTACTTC. The encoded protein is CASSRVGGGPSYEQYF.

The gene calls are TRBV6-4 and TRBJ1-5; no reliable D call. The V gene lost 4 bases and the J gene lost 4 bases, with 8 bases spanning the gap. Germline V lookup: CDR1 MRHNA, CDR2 SNTAGT. The CDR3 is made up of 13 amino acids. CDR3 coding DNA: TGTGCCAGCAGTGCCCTGGTGAATCAGCCCCAGCATTTT. As protein: CASSALVNQPQHF.

The chain carries TRBV7-2 and TRBJ2-7; TRBD2 aligns across 9 bases. V lost 5 bases, J lost 4 bases, and 9 bases stayed unmatched. The V gene's germline CDR1 is SGHTA and CDR2 FQGNSA. This CDR3 spans 15 amino acids. The CDR3 coding sequence is TGTGCCAGCAGCCGTAGCGGGAGCCTCTCATACGAGCAGTACTTC. Amino acid sequence: CASSRSGSLSYEQYF.

V usage is TRBV6-1 and J usage is TRBJ1-2, with TRBD1 matching 9 bases. CDR1 and CDR2 from the germline V gene are MNHNS and SASEGT. J was trimmed by 5 bases and V by 5 bases; bases with no gene match: 3. The CDR3 spans 13 residues. The CDR3 here is CASSRDRDYGYTF. The CDR3 nucleotides read TGTGCCAGCAGTCGGGACAGGGATTATGGCTACACCTTC.

In its sample, this clone was seen once. V and J are TRBV10-2 and TRBJ1-1; D gene uncertain. The ends were cut back, 5 bases at V and 6 bases at J, with 13 bases in the middle. Germline V gene lookup returns CDR1 WSHSY and CDR2 SAAADI. The CDR3 runs to 13 residues. Written as DNA, the CDR3 is TGCGCCAGCAGTCGCGACCCCGGGGCTGAAGCTTTCTTT. Translation gives CASSRDPGAEAFF.

The rearrangement joins TRBV28 to TRBJ2-7; no clear D gene. Trimming left V 6 bases short and J 4 bases short, with 7 bases between. CDR1 is MDHEN and CDR2 is SYDVKM in the germline V gene. CDR3 length: 11 amino acids. CDR3 region: CASSLRYEQYF. The CDR3, as DNA: TGTGCCAGCAGCCTAAGATACGAGCAGTACTTC.

The chain joins TRBV14 to TRBJ1-2; D call uncertain. This CDR3 region has 14 residues. V was shortened by 0 bases and J by 5 bases, with 10 bases between the two germline ends. Germline V gene lookup returns CDR1 SGHDN and CDR2 FVKESK. CDR3 protein: CASSQDGLPYGYTF. CDR3 sequence (DNA): TGTGCCAGCAGCCAAGATGGTTTACCTTATGGCTACACCTTC.

V gene TRBV28 combines with J gene TRBJ2-2; D is unclear. The germline V gene encodes CDR1 MDHEN and CDR2 SYDVKM. V was pared by 4 bases and J by 4 bases, with 13 bases between. There are 15 residues in the CDR3. The CDR3 DNA is TGTGCCAGCAGTTACTTAGAGTGGGGCACCGGGGAGCTGTTTTTT. Its translation: CASSYLEWGTGELFF.

CDR3 nucleotide sequence: TGCGCCAGCAGCTGGGGGGACCTAGCGGTATCCTGGTACAATGAGCAGTTCTTC. This codes for CASSWGDLAVSWYNEQFF. The chain employs TRBV5-1 and TRBJ2-1; the match to TRBD2 covers 7 bases. Germline V gene data show CDR1 as SGHRS and CDR2 as YFSETQ. The CDR3 spans 18 residues. After removal of 3 bases from V and 4 bases from J, the junction contained 16 bases not matched to a gene.